This TCR beta chain was recovered during a study of blood T cell repertoires in COVID-19. At the level of the study: Donors in the United States, Italy and Spain gave samples during acute or convalescent COVID-19.

On this clone itself: Different DNA sequences within this sample yield the same CDR3.

This CDR3 contains 14 residues. The V gene's germline CDR1 is LGHNA and CDR2 YSLEER. The V and J ends lost 6 bases and 3 bases, in that order; junction bases with no gene match: 4. Profiling relied on immunoSEQ multiplex PCR, and the TCRdb table lists in-frame clones only, not all of them. The sample has some 240,000 clones, 75% to 85% seen once. The sequenced sample was peripheral blood. The receptor comes from a woman in her sixties or seventies with COVID-19, enrolled during active disease. The chain couples TRBV4-3 to TRBJ1-2; 10 bases agree with TRBD1. The CDR3 sequence: CASSRDRGDYGYTF. DNA for the CDR3: TGCGCCAGCAGTCGGGACAGGGGAGACTATGGCTACACCTTC.